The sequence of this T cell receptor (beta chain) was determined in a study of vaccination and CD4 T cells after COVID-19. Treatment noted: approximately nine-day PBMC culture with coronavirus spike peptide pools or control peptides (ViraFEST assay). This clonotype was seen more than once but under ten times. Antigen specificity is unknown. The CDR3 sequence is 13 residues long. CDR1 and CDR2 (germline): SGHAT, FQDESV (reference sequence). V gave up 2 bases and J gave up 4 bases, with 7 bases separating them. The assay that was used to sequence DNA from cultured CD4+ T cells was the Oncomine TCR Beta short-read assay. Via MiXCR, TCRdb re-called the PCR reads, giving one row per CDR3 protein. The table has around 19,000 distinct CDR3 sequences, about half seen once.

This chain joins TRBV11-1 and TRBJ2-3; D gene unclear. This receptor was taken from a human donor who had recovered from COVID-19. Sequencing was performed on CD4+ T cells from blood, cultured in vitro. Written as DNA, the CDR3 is TGTGCCAGCAGCTTAAGTGTGTCAGATACGCAGTATTTT. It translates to CASSLSVSDTQYF.